Presented here are 10 T cell receptor beta chains from one specimen sequenced in a study of shared clonotypes between healthy human individuals. Measured with immunoSEQ multiplex PCR; TCRdb has only the in-frame clones, and not every one. Of over a million clones listed, approximately 68% are singletons. The sample consisted of memory CD4+ T cells sorted from blood. Subset specified: CD45RA-negative fraction. These receptors were taken from a man younger than 35 in good health.

This clone appeared once. Other nucleotide sequences from this sample produce the same CDR3. This chain uses TRBV7-6 with TRBJ2-3, with D possibly matching TRBD2 (6 bases). The germline gives CDR1 SGHVS, CDR2 FNYEAQ. CDR3 size: 15 residues. V lost 1 base, J lost 0 bases, and 8 bases lay in between. The CDR3 sequence: CASSLVGGSTDTQYF. CDR3 coding DNA: TGTGCCAGCAGCTTAGTGGGGGGTAGCACAGATACGCAGTATTTT.

V usage is TRBV19 and J usage is TRBJ2-3; 8 nucleotides agree with TRBD2. The germline gives CDR1 LNHDA, CDR2 SQIVND (reference sequence). This CDR3 comprises 15 residues. The ends lost 5 bases at V and 1 base at J; junction bases unmatched: 5. CDR3 sequence: CASSFSSGRTDTQYF. CDR3 sequence (DNA): TGTGCCAGTAGTTTCTCTAGCGGGCGCACAGATACGCAGTATTTT.

The chain joins TRBV7-2 to TRBJ2-7; D possibly corresponds to TRBD2 (5 bases). Germline V CDR1 and CDR2: SGHTA, FQGNSA. This CDR3 has 14 residues. V was cut by 5 bases and J by 6 bases, with 17 bases left in between. The CDR3 spells CASSRGGQPGEQYF. CDR3 in DNA: TGTGCCAGCAGCCGAGGAGGCCAGCCTGGCGAGCAGTACTTC.

This clone came up a few times. This chain links TRBV7-4 with TRBJ2-3, with D maybe TRBD1 (7 bases). V shed 1 base and J shed 3 bases, with 11 bases lying between them. The germline V gene encodes CDR1 SGHVT and CDR2 SQSDAQ. The CDR3 contains 15 residues. This CDR3 is CASSLVEGATDTQYF. CDR3 coding DNA: TGTGCCAGCAGCTTAGTGGAGGGGGCAACAGATACGCAGTATTTT.

The chain uses TRBV7-2 and TRBJ1-2; possible D gene TRBD1, 6 bases. With 5 bases removed from V and 2 bases from J, the gap between germline ends came to 12 bases. The germline V gene has CDR1 SGHTA and CDR2 FQGNSA. The CDR3 runs to 14 residues. As DNA, the CDR3 is TGTGCCAGCAGCGCAAACAGGGCCAACTATGGCTACACCTTC. The encoded protein is CASSANRANYGYTF.

The CDR3 is CASSVEGTGFRRNTIYF. The CDR3, as DNA: TGTGCCAGCAGCGTAGAAGGCACAGGGTTCCGCAGAAACACCATATATTTT. V is TRBV9 and J is TRBJ1-3; a weak D match, TRBD1 (6 bases). Trimming removed 0 bases at V and 5 bases at J, with 18 bases between. CDR3 length equals 17 residues. The V gene's germline CDR1 is SGDLS and CDR2 YYNGEE. The entire variable domain, with the rest obtained from reference TRBV9 and TRBJ1-3, is as follows: DSGVTQTPKHLITATGQRVTLRCSPRSGDLSVYWYQQSLDQGLQFLIQYYNGEERAKGNILERFSAQQFPDLHSELNLSSLELGDSALYFCASSVEGTGFRRNTIYFGEGSWLTVV.

There are a few counts of this clone. The chain recombines TRBV30 with TRBJ1-2; 9 bases map to TRBD1. J was trimmed by 7 bases and V by 3 bases; bases with no gene match: 15. The germline gives CDR1 GTSNPN, CDR2 SVGIG (reference sequence). This CDR3 has 16 residues. The CDR3 here is CAWRGGQGMGIGGYTF. The DNA of the CDR3 is TGTGCCTGGAGAGGCGGACAGGGGATGGGGATTGGTGGCTACACCTTC.

This clone occurred once. This rearrangement joins TRBV19 to TRBJ1-1, with D uncertain. V lost 7 bases to trimming and J lost 4 bases, with 10 bases between them. Germline V gives CDR1 LNHDA, CDR2 SQIVND (reference sequence). The CDR3 runs 12 residues. Here the CDR3 DNA reads TGTGCCAGTAATCGGGAGGGCACTGAAGCTTTCTTT. This gives the protein CASNREGTEAFF.

This chain joins TRBV9 and TRBJ1-4; 9 nucleotides agree with TRBD1. The CDR3 length is 16 residues. V was pared by 2 bases and J by 4 bases, with 6 bases of the junction left unmatched. Germline V gene data show CDR1 as SGDLS and CDR2 as YYNGEE. The CDR3 spells CASSVAGTGNNEKLFF. CDR3 nucleotide sequence: TGTGCCAGCAGCGTCGCGGGGACAGGGAATAATGAAAAACTGTTTTTT.

The J gene is TRBJ1-3, the V gene TRBV5-1, with 7 bases matching TRBD1. V was pared by 4 bases and J by 2 bases, with 12 bases of the junction left unmatched. Germline CDR1 reads SGHRS; CDR2 reads YFSETQ. The CDR3 loop spans 17 amino acids. The CDR3 bases are TGCGCCAGCAGCCCCCAGGCAGGGGGAGCAACTGGAAACACCATATATTTT. Its translation is CASSPQAGGATGNTIYF.